This TCR beta chain was sequenced in a study of breast tumors, draining lymph nodes, adjacent tissues. V dropped 0 bases and J dropped 0 bases, with 21 bases sitting between them. The CDR3 runs 20 residues. Germline CDR1 reads DFQATT; CDR2 reads SNEGSKA (reference sequence). By proportion, this clonotype is medium-sized. TCRdb used MiXCR to reprocess the multiplex PCR reads, holding one entry per CDR3 protein. The sample includes under 15,000 distinct CDR3 sequences, 30% to 45% of them seen just once. The rearrangement uses TRBV20-1 and TRBJ1-6; D gene unclear. This TCR was recovered from a female donor with breast cancer. Some clones in this sample may be carry-over from other donors' samples. Sequencing used breast tumor tissue. CDR3 protein: CSARDTFSPTESSYNSPLHF. In nucleotides, the CDR3 is TGCAGTGCTAGAGACACCTTCAGCCCGACGGAGAGCTCCTATAATTCACCCCTCCACTTT.